This TCR beta chain was documented in a study of shared clonotypes between healthy human individuals. The CDR3 consists of 13 residues. Germline values: CDR1 SQVTM, CDR2 ANQGSEA. Trimming stripped 2 bases from V and 0 bases from J, with 8 bases between. Generated by immunoSEQ multiplex PCR, the TCRdb table keeps only in-frame clones and is missing some. The table includes some 980,000 clones, less than 85% detected once. The sample comprised memory CD4+ T cells sorted from blood. Subset: CD45RA-negative fraction. The TCR comes from a man younger than 35 in good health. The V and J genes are TRBV29-1 and TRBJ2-7, with D possibly matching TRBD2 (5 bases). CDR3 DNA: TGCAGCGTTGAAACTAGTTTCTCCTACGAGCAGTACTTC. It is translated as CSVETSFSYEQYF.